Detailed here is one TCR beta chain. No antigen is known for it. The PCR had 60 Vbeta and 13 Jbeta primers. Profiling relied on immunoSEQ multiplex PCR, and the TCRdb table lists in-frame clones only, not all of them. The sample yields 75,000 to 85,000 clones, over 70% seen once. The V end was cut by 6 bases, the J end by 2 bases, with 13 bases between. The length of the CDR3 is 14 residues. CDR1 and CDR2 (germline): MNHEY, SVGAGI. This record belongs to a study of cytomegalovirus exposure and HLA in healthy donors. Study in general: One earlier analysis, a look at 150 million to 200 million T cells, found around 110 million unique TCR beta sequences. Study-level points and caveats: Follow-up analysis seemed to connect common viral pathogens with several of the most significant clusters identified. In a later analysis, an Asian-associated ancestry cluster reportedly showed fewer N-insertions than the approximately 620-donor mean. In a later analysis, HLA-associated TCR beta chains were more clonally expanded than equally common others.

The chain joins TRBV6-5 to TRBJ1-2; TRBD1 might be the D (6 bases). Sequencing was performed on PBMCs. The receptor was derived from a male donor in good health and CMV-seronegative. CDR3 amino acids: CASRRRGLNYGYTF. In DNA form, the CDR3 reads TGTGCCAGCAGGAGAAGGGGGTTAAACTATGGCTACACCTTC.